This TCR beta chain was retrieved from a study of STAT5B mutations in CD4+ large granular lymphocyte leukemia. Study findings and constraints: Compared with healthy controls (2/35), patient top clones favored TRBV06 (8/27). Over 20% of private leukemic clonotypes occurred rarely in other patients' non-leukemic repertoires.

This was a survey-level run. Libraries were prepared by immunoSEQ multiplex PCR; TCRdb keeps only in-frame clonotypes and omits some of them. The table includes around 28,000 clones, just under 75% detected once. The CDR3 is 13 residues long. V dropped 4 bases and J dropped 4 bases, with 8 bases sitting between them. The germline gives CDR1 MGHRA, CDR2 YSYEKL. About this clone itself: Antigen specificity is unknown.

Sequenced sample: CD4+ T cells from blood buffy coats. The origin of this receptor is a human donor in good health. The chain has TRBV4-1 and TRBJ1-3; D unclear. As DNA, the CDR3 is TGCGCCAGCAGCCTTGATCCGGGAAACACCATATATTTT. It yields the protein CASSLDPGNTIYF.